These 9 T cell receptor beta chains were all obtained from the same sample, sequenced in a study of CD8+ T cells in alopecia areata. RNA was extracted and reverse transcribed into cDNA as the sequencing template. Data came from immunoSEQ multiplex PCR; TCRdb stores just in-frame clones and leaves some out. The data contain fewer than 150,000 clones, around two fifths of them singletons. The sequencing input was CD4+ T cells sorted from blood. Receptors originate from a human donor with alopecia areata.

This clone was seen only a few times. The V gene is TRBV27, the J gene TRBJ1-5; TRBD1 is a possible D gene (5 bases). The CDR3 has 14 amino acids. V lost 4 bases and J lost 3, with 10 bases in between. Germline CDR1 and CDR2: MNHEY and SMNVEV (reference sequence). The CDR3 bases are TGTGCCAGCAGTTCCGGGGCCCACAATCAGCCCCAGCATTTT. Its protein product is CASSSGAHNQPQHF.

A remark on this clone: The sample contains more than one DNA sequence encoding this CDR3. The rearrangement joins TRBV29-1 to TRBJ1-5; 9 bases line up with TRBD1. There are 13 residues in the CDR3. Germline CDR1 reads SQVTM; CDR2 reads ANQGSEA. V lost 6 bases and J lost 2; bases outside the gene matches: 2. Here the CDR3 reads CSVRQGGNQPQHF. The CDR3 nucleotides are TGCAGCGTAAGACAGGGGGGCAATCAGCCCCAGCATTTT. Variable domain in full (rest from reference TRBV29-1 and TRBJ1-5): SAVISQKPSRDICQRGTSLTIQCQVDSQVTMMFWYRQQPGQSLTLIATANQGSEATYESGFVIDKFPISRPNLTFSTLTVSNMSPEDSSIYLCSVRQGGNQPQHFGDGTRLSIL.

The chain is built from TRBV7-2 and TRBJ2-7, with a tentative D call TRBD1 (6 bases). Deletions cut 2 bases from V and 0 bases from J, with 8 bases between. This CDR3 is built from 14 residues. Germline CDR1 SGHTA, CDR2 FQGNSA. DNA of the CDR3: TGTGCCAGCAGCTTAAAAGGGGGCTCCTACGAGCAGTACTTC. Translated, it gives CASSLKGGSYEQYF. Full variable domain (rest looked up from reference TRBV7-2 and TRBJ2-7): GAGVSQSPSNKVTEKGKDVELRCDPISGHTALYWYRQSLGQGLEFLIYFQGNSAPDKSGLPSDRFSAERTGGSVSTLTIQRTQQEDSAVYLCASSLKGGSYEQYFGPGTRLTVT.

The chain carries TRBV5-1 and TRBJ2-7; a possible D gene is TRBD2 (6 bases). CDR3 size: 17 residues. V lost 2 bases to trimming and J lost 4 bases, with 22 bases between them. CDR1 is SGHRS, CDR2 YFSETQ, per germline. This CDR3 is CASSLKESSGEDYEQYF. CDR3 bases: TGCGCCAGCAGCTTAAAGGAAAGTTCGGGGGAGGATTACGAGCAGTACTTC.

This clone occurred a few times. The CDR3 DNA follows: TGTGCCAGTAGTATATCGGGGACACCGAGCACAGATACGCAGTATTTT. Its translation: CASSISGTPSTDTQYF. The chain links TRBV19 to TRBJ2-3; a possible D gene is TRBD1 (6 bases). Germline CDR1 and CDR2: LNHDA and SQIVND (reference sequence). V was shortened by 2 bases and J by 0 bases, with 12 bases between the two germline ends. The CDR3 loop spans 16 amino acids. The variable domain in full, completed from reference TRBV19 and TRBJ2-3, reads DGGITQSPKYLFRKEGQNVTLSCEQNLNHDAMYWYRQDPGQGLRLIYYSQIVNDFQKGDIAEGYSVSREKKESFPLTVTSAQKNPTAFYLCASSISGTPSTDTQYFGPGTRLTVL.

This clone was picked up a small number of times. The V call is TRBV29-1, the J call TRBJ2-5; TRBD2 matches at 7 bases. The CDR3 covers 14 residues. V gave up 8 bases and J gave up 3 bases; unmatched junction bases: 12. Germline assignment: CDR1 SQVTM and CDR2 ANQGSEA. The CDR3 DNA sequence: TGCAGCTTTCCTCCCCTAGCGGATGAAGAGACCCAGTACTTC. Amino acids: CSFPPLADEETQYF.

The chain uses TRBV7-2 and TRBJ1-6; D gene ambiguous. Deletions cut 2 bases from V and 7 bases from J, with 9 bases between. The germline V gene encodes CDR1 SGHTA and CDR2 FQGNSA. The CDR3 covers 14 residues. The CDR3 nucleotides read TGTGCCAGCAGCTTACGGGGAGACAATTCACCCCTCCACTTT. Translated: CASSLRGDNSPLHF.

This clone was seen only a few times. The chain combines TRBV30 with TRBJ1-2, with D hard to call. The CDR3 consists of 15 residues. V lost 0 bases to trimming and J lost 4 bases, with 15 bases between them. CDR1 and CDR2 (germline): GTSNPN, SVGIG (reference sequence). CDR3 sequence: CAWSVLAARSYGYTF. CDR3 DNA sequence: TGTGCCTGGAGTGTACTGGCAGCACGCTCCTATGGCTACACCTTC. Full variable domain (missing parts from reference TRBV30 and TRBJ1-2): SQTIHQWPATLVQPVGSPLSLECTVEGTSNPNLYWYRQAAGRGLQLLFYSVGIGQISSEVPQNLSASRPQDRQFILSSKKLLLSDSGFYLCAWSVLAARSYGYTFGSGTRLTVV.

Only a few counts were recorded for this clone. This CDR3 reads CASSLTFTVLANEKLFF. DNA for the CDR3: TGTGCCAGCAGCTTAACCTTCACGGTCTTGGCTAATGAAAAACTGTTTTTT. The chain links TRBV7-2 to TRBJ1-4; no definite D call. There are 17 residues in the CDR3. With 2 bases removed from V and 3 bases from J, the gap between germline ends came to 16 bases. The germline V gene encodes CDR1 SGHTA and CDR2 FQGNSA.